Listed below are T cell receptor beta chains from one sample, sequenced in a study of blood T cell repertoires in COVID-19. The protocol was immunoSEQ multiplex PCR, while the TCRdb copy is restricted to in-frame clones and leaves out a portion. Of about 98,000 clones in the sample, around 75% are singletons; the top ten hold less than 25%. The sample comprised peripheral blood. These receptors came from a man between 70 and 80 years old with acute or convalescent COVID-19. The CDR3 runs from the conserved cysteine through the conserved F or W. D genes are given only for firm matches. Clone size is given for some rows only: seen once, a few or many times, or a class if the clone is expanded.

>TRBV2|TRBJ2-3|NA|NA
TGTGCCAGCAGTGAGAGGCCCGGGGGAGTTGCAGATACGCAGTATTTT
CASSERPGGVADTQYF
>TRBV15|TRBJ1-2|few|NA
TGTGCCACCAGCAGAGAGAGGGAAAGCGGCTACACCTTC
CATSRERESGYTF
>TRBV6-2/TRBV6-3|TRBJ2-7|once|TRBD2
TGTGCCAGCAGTCCCCGGACTAGCGGGCACGAGCAGTACTTC
CASSPRTSGHEQYF
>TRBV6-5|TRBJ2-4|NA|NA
TGTGCCAGCAGTTACTTGGGTCGCGGAACCAAAAACATTCAGTACTTC
CASSYLGRGTKNIQYF
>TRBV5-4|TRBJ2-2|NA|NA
TGTGCCAGCAAACGAACCAGGACTAACACCGGGGAGCTGTTTTTT
CASKRTRTNTGELFF
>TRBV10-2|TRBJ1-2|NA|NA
TGCGCCAGCAGTGACAGGGTTGTGGATGGCTACACCTTC
CASSDRVVDGYTF
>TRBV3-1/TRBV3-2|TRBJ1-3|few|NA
TGTGCCAGCAGCCGTGGCCGTGGAAACACCATATATTTT
CASSRGRGNTIYF
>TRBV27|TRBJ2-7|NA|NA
TGTGCCAGCAGTCTCTTAGGGACAACATCCCTCGAGCAGTACTTC
CASSLLGTTSLEQYF
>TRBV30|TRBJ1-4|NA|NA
TGTGCCTGGAGTCCACTAGGGGGAGCTAATGAAAAACTGTTTTTT
CAWSPLGGANEKLFF
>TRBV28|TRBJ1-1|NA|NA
TGTGCCAGCAGTTTTAATCTGGGCGTAACGTTCACTGAAGCTTTCTTT
CASSFNLGVTFTEAFF